This TCR beta chain appears in the sequencing data of a study of identical twins. Study-level results: Excess low generation probability was seen in twin-shared out-of-frame alpha sequences. Abundant beta clonotypes from cord blood bore fewer insertions; memory repertoires lacked this pattern.

As regards this clonotype: As yet, its antigen is unknown.

Via MiXCR, TCRdb re-called the 5' RACE reads, giving one row per CDR3 protein. The table includes 250,000 or so distinct CDR3 sequences, around 8.8% detected once. The V gene's germline CDR1 is ENHRY and CDR2 SYGVKD. This CDR3 has 12 amino acids. Trimming left V 4 bases short and J 12 bases short, with 13 bases between. These data were also filed under a second study, of yellow fever vaccine responses in identical twins.

This chain joins TRBV10-3 and TRBJ2-1; D gene uncertain. The specimen sequenced was CD8+ T cells sorted from blood. This TCR was recovered from a young woman in good health. The CDR3 here is CAISGSESRQFF. The CDR3 DNA is TGTGCCATCAGTGGATCTGAAAGTAGGCAGTTCTTC.